This T cell receptor (beta chain) was found in a study of T cells in Graves' hyperthyroidism and ophthalmopathy. Criteria for exclusion of patients were uncontrolled infection, other autoimmune disease, pregnancy or lactation. Amplification yielded TCR beta CDR3 regions, with RNA transcripts as the source. Carried out on the TCR CDR3, a first-round RT-PCR used the HTBI primer set. Each CDR3 protein is one row after TCRdb ran MiXCR on the multiplex PCR reads. The sample yields roughly 710,000 distinct CDR3 sequences, over 35% seen once. The trim removed 3 bases at V and 11 bases at J, leaving 6 bases unmatched. This CDR3 has 13 amino acids.

This sequence was found in a woman aged 40 to 50 with Graves' hyperthyroidism. Sequenced: blood. This chain joins TRBV12-3 or TRBV12-4 and TRBJ1-4; 7 bases are shared with TRBD1. The CDR3 region has the DNA TGTGCCAGCAGTTTTACAGGGGTCCAGAAACTGTTTTTT. Residues: CASSFTGVQKLFF.